This T cell receptor (beta chain) was sequenced in a study of cytomegalovirus exposure and HLA in healthy donors. Study at large: Within an early data release were tens of millions of unique TCRs drawn from HLA-typed donors.

The PCR ran on 60 Vbeta and 13 Jbeta primers. Repertoires were generated with immunoSEQ multiplex PCR, while TCRdb's copy carries only in-frame clones and drops some. There are some 87,000 clones in the sample; 62% occur only once, and 5% to 6.5% lies in the top ten. Germline CDR1 SNHLY, CDR2 FYNNEI. Trimming took off 7 bases at V and 2 bases at J, with 10 bases between the two ends. This CDR3 spans 13 amino acids. Regarding the study as a whole: Immune exposure was documented only through CMV serostatus.

Only a few counts were recorded for this clone. Its antigen is currently unknown. Though probably carrying unrecorded immune exposures, donors were nominally healthy at sampling. The sequence derives from a woman aged 30 to 39 in good health and CMV-seropositive. The sequenced sample consisted of PBMCs. The rearrangement links TRBV2 to TRBJ2-3; D is undetermined. DNA of the CDR3: TGTGCCAGCAACTGGGCGTACACAGATACGCAGTATTTT. Translating it yields CASNWAYTDTQYF.